The 18 T cell receptor beta chains below all came from one sample that was sequenced in a study of T-cell memory formation after mild COVID-19. Each CDR3 protein gets one entry after TCRdb re-called the 5' RACE reads with MiXCR. This repertoire shows 350,000 to 450,000 distinct CDR3 sequences, about 24% found once; its top ten account for 7% to 9.5%. Sequenced material: PBMCs or a T cell subset sorted from them (not recorded which). Receptors were obtained from an adult woman who had mild COVID-19 (a few samples of this study predate the infection). Cell type and time point are not known.

J is TRBJ2-7 and V is TRBV7-3; the D gene is possibly TRBD1 (5 bases). CDR1 is SGHTA, CDR2 FQGTGA, per germline. Between the trimmed V and J ends, which lost 5 bases and 5 bases, there was a span of 13 bases. CDR3 length equals 13 residues. CDR3 sequence (DNA): TGTGCCAGCAGCCCCTCCCCAGGGCACGAGCAGTACTTC. Residues: CASSPSPGHEQYF.

This chain joins TRBV6-5 and TRBJ1-2; a weak D match, TRBD1 (5 bases). Trimming took 10 bases from V and 0 from J, leaving 18 bases between them. Germline lookup yields CDR1 MNHEY and CDR2 SVGAGI. This CDR3 spans 15 amino acids. In nucleotides, the CDR3 is TGTGCCACCTACCCCGACAGAGCCGCTAACTATGGCTACACCTTC. Amino acids: CATYPDRAANYGYTF.

The rearrangement uses TRBV9 and TRBJ2-1, with 7 bases matching TRBD1. This CDR3 has 14 residues. V shed 4 bases and J 7 bases; nucleotides not matched to a gene: 8. Germline-derived CDR1 and CDR2 are SGDLS and YYNGEE. CDR3 loop: CASSTDRVGNEQFF. Written as DNA, the CDR3 is TGTGCCAGCAGCACTGACAGGGTGGGGAATGAGCAGTTCTTC. Drawing the rest from reference TRBV9 and TRBJ2-1, the complete variable domain is DSGVTQTPKHLITATGQRVTLRCSPRSGDLSVYWYQQSLDQGLQFLIQYYNGEERAKGNILERFSAQQFPDLHSELNLSSLELGDSALYFCASSTDRVGNEQFFGPGTRLTVL.

This clonotype occurred a few times. The V and J genes are TRBV24-1 and TRBJ1-2; D remains unclear. V lost 2 bases to trimming and J lost 4 bases, with 7 bases between them. CDR1 is KGHDR and CDR2 is SFDVKD in the germline V gene. The CDR3 is 13 amino acids. In DNA form, the CDR3 reads TGTGCCACCAGTGATTCCAATTCCTATGGCTACACCTTC. Translation: CATSDSNSYGYTF.

The chain links TRBV11-2 to TRBJ2-5; a weak D match, TRBD2 (5 bases). With 5 bases removed from V and 5 bases from J, the gap between germline ends came to 12 bases. Germline-derived CDR1 and CDR2 are SGHAT and FQNNGV. CDR3 size: 13 residues. This CDR3 reads CASSPGGDETQYF. The CDR3 region has the DNA TGTGCCAGCAGCCCAGGAGGAGACGAGACCCAGTACTTC. The whole variable domain, filled in from reference TRBV11-2 and TRBJ2-5, reads EAGVAQSPRYKIIEKRQSVAFWCNPISGHATLYWYQQILGQGPKLLIQFQNNGVVDDSQLPKDRFSAERLKGVDSTLKIQPAKLEDSAVYLCASSPGGDETQYFGPGTRLLVL.

This clonotype was seen a handful of times. The rearrangement links TRBV12-3 or TRBV12-4 to TRBJ2-1; D unclear. This CDR3 is 14 amino acids long. V was clipped by 5 bases and J by 8 bases, with 16 bases between them. The CDR3 sequence is CASSPGYVGDEQFF. The DNA of the CDR3 is TGTGCCAGCAGTCCCGGCTACGTTGGGGATGAGCAGTTCTTC.

This clonotype was detected only a few times. The chain joins TRBV7-3 to TRBJ2-7; weak D call: TRBD2 (6 bases). Between the trimmed V and J ends, which lost 5 bases and 0 bases, there was a span of 17 bases. The CDR3 is made up of 16 amino acids. Germline V CDR1 and CDR2: SGHTA, FQGTGA. This CDR3 is CASSAFGTSSSYEQYF. DNA of the CDR3: TGTGCCAGCAGCGCTTTCGGGACTTCGAGCTCCTACGAGCAGTACTTC.

The chain recombines TRBV19 with TRBJ1-4, with 7 nucleotides matching TRBD1. The length of the CDR3 is 15 residues. Germline V gives CDR1 LNHDA, CDR2 SQIVND (reference sequence). The junction had 5 bases not matched to a gene; V was cut back by 3 bases and J by 4 bases. The CDR3 DNA reads TGTGCCAGTAGTATGGCGGGACAGATTAATGAAAAACTGTTTTTT. Its protein product is CASSMAGQINEKLFF.

The chain is built from TRBV12-3 or TRBV12-4 and TRBJ1-1; D call uncertain. This CDR3 spans 13 amino acids. Trimming left V 8 bases short and J 6 bases short, with 16 bases between. CDR3 residues: CASDSRWVPEAFF. The CDR3 nucleotides are TGTGCCAGCGACTCAAGGTGGGTGCCTGAAGCTTTCTTT.

This chain connects TRBV7-9 to TRBJ1-5, with unresolved D. CDR1 is SEHNR and CDR2 is FQNEAQ in the germline V gene (reference sequence). This CDR3 has 15 amino acids. V lost 5 bases and J lost 6, with 17 bases in between. The CDR3 nucleotides are TGTGCCAGCAGCACACGAGTTCTACGGGTTCAGCCCCAGCATTTT. Translating it yields CASSTRVLRVQPQHF.

The chain is built from TRBV5-6 and TRBJ1-6; TRBD1 agrees at 8 bases. The V segment lost 1 base and the J segment 7 bases; nucleotides outside the gene matches: 4. The CDR3 length is 15 residues. Germline loops: CDR1 SGHDT, CDR2 YYEEEE. The CDR3 DNA is TGTGCCAGCAGCTTGACAGGGGGATGGAATTCACCCCTCCACTTT. Its protein is CASSLTGGWNSPLHF.

V gene TRBV12-3 or TRBV12-4 combines with J gene TRBJ1-2; 11 bases match TRBD1. CDR3 length: 15 amino acids. The V segment lost 3 bases and the J segment 8 bases; nucleotides outside the gene matches: 8. This chain's CDR3 is CASSLNGQGARGYTF. The CDR3 bases are TGTGCCAGCAGTTTGAATGGACAGGGGGCGAGAGGCTACACCTTC.

This clonotype came up a few times. The CDR3 DNA is TGTGCCAGCAATGACCGGGACCCCTCTTACTTC. Its translation is CASNDRDPSYF. The chain has TRBV2 and TRBJ2-5; the D gene could be TRBD1 or TRBD2 (5 bases each). Germline V lookup: CDR1 SNHLY, CDR2 FYNNEI. V was trimmed by 7 bases and J by 14 bases, leaving 17 bases between them. This CDR3 comprises 11 residues.

There are a few counts of this clonotype. One end of the junction varies from germline; a read error may be responsible. The rearrangement links TRBV15 to TRBJ2-1, with D possibly being TRBD1 (6 bases). The CDR3 extends over 13 amino acids. In germline, CDR1 is LNHNV, CDR2 YYDKDF (reference sequence). CDR3 region: CATSRTRDNEQFF. CDR3 nucleotide sequence: TGTGCCACCAGCAGGACCCGGGACAACGAGCAGTTCTTC.

V gene TRBV10-3 combines with J gene TRBJ2-3, with 11 bases identical to TRBD2. The V segment lost 8 bases and the J segment 0 bases; nucleotides outside the gene matches: 4. The CDR3 extends over 15 amino acids. Looked up from germline, CDR1 is ENHRY and CDR2 is SYGVKD. CDR3 sequence (DNA): TGTGCCATCGGGGGACTAGCGGCTAGCACAGATACGCAGTATTTT. Protein sequence: CAIGGLAASTDTQYF.

This clonotype was found a few times. The chain is built from TRBV4-1 and TRBJ1-1; 9 nucleotides agree with TRBD1. Germline CDR1 reads MGHRA; CDR2 reads YSYEKL. The CDR3 extends over 14 amino acids. V was clipped by 3 bases and J by 5 bases; unmatched bases: 4. The CDR3 DNA reads as TGCGCCAGCAGCCACGGACAGGGGAAGACTGAAGCTTTCTTT. It is translated as CASSHGQGKTEAFF.

This clonotype was seen a handful of times. This chain links TRBV9 with TRBJ2-4, with 9 bases fitting TRBD1. The CDR3 covers 15 residues. J lost 5 bases, V lost 3 bases, and 6 bases had no gene match. Germline loops: CDR1 SGDLS, CDR2 YYNGEE. The CDR3 region is CASSAGHRGQNIQYF. In nucleotides, the CDR3 is TGTGCCAGCAGCGCCGGACACAGGGGGCAAAACATTCAGTACTTC.

The V gene is TRBV20-1, the J gene TRBJ2-5; no clear D gene. The V end lost 5 bases, the J end lost 2 bases, and 6 bases lay between the germline ends. Germline V gene lookup returns CDR1 DFQATT and CDR2 SNEGSKA (reference sequence). There are 11 residues in the CDR3. Written as DNA, the CDR3 is TGCAGTGCTGAACCTCAAGAGACCCAGTACTTC. This translates into CSAEPQETQYF.